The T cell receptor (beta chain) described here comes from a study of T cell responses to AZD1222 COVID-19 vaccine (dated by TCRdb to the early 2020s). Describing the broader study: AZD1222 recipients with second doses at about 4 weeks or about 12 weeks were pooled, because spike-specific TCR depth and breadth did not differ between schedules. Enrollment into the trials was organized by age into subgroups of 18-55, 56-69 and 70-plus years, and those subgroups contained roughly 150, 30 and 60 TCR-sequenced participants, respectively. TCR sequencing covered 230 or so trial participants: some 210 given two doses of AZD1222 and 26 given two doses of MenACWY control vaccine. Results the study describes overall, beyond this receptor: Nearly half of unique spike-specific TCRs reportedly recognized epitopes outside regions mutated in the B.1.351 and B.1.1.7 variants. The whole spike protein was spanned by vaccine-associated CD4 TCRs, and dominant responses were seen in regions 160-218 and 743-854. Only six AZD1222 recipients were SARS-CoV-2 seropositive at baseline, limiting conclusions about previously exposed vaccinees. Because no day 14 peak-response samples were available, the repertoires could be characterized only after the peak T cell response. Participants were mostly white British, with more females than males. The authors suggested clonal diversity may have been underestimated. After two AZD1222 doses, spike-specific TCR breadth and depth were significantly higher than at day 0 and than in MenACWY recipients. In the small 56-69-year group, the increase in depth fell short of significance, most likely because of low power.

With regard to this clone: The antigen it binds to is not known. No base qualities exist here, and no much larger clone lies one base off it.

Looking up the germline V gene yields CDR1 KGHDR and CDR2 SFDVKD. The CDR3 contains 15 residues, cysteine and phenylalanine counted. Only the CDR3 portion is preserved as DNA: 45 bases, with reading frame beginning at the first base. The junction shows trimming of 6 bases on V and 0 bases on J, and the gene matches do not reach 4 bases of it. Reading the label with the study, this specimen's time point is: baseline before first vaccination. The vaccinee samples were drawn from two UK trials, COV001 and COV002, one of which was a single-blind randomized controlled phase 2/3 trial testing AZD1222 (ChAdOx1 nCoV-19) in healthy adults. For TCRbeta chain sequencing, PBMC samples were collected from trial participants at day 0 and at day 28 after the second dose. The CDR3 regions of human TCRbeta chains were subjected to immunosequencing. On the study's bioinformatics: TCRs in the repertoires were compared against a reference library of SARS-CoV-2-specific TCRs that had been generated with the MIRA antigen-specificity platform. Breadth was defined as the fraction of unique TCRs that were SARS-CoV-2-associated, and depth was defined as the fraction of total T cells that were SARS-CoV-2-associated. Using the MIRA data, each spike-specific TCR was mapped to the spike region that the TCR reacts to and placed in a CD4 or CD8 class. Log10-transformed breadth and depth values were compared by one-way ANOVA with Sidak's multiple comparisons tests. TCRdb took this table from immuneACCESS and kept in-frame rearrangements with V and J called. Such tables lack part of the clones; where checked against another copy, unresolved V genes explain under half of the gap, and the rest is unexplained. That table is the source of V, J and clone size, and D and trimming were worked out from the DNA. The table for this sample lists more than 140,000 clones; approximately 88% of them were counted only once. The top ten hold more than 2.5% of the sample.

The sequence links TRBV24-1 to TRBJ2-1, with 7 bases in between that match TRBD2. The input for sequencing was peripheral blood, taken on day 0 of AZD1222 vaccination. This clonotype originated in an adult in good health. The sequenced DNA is TGTGCCACCAGTAGGAGGGAGGGCTCCTACAATGAGCAGTTCTTC. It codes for CATSRREGSYNEQFF.